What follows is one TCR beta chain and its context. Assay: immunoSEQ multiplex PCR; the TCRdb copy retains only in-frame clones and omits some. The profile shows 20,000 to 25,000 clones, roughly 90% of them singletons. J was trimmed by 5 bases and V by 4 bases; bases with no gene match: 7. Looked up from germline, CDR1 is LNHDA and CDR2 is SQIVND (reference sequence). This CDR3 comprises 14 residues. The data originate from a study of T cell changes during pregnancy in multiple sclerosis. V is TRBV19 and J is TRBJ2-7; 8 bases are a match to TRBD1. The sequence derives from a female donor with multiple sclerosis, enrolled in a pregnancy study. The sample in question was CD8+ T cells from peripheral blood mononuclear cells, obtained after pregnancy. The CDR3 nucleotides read TGTGCCAGTAGTAGGAGACAGGGGACCCACGAGCAGTACTTC. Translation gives CASSRRQGTHEQYF.